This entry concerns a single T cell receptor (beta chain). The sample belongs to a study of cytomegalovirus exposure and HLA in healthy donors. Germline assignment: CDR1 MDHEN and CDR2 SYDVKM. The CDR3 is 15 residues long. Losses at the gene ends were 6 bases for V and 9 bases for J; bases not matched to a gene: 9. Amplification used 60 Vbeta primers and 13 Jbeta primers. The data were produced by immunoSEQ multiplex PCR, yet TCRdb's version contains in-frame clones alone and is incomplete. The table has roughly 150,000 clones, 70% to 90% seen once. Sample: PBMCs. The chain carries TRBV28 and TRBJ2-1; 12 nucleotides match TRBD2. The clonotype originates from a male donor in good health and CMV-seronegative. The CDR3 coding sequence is TGTGCCAGCAGGGAATCTAGCGGGAGGGTCGTTGAGCAGTTCTTC. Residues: CASRESSGRVVEQFF.